These T cell receptor beta chains were read from a single sample in a study of spatial heterogeneity in lung cancer. In TCRdb, the 5' RACE reads were re-called with MiXCR into one record per CDR3 protein. The sample contains roughly 120,000 distinct CDR3 sequences, approximately 12% of which appear only once. This material consisted of PBMCs, taken at follow-up. All receptors come from a male donor with early-stage non-small cell lung cancer. CDR3s include the opening cysteine and the closing phenylalanine or tryptophan. D genes are given only for firm matches. Clone size appears in some rows only: once, few, many, or a class for an expanded clone.

clone_size d_call j_call v_call cdr3_aa cdr3_nt
. . TRBJ2-5 TRBV10-1 CASSESAGSQETQYF TGCGCCAGCAGTGAGTCTGCCGGGAGCCAAGAGACCCAGTACTTC
many TRBD2 TRBJ2-1 TRBV9 CASSVRPSGGTQRVSYNEQFF TGTGCCAGCAGCGTACGTCCTAGCGGGGGAACCCAGAGGGTGTCCTACAATGAGCAGTTCTTC
few TRBD2 TRBJ2-3 TRBV3-1 CASSQDPSGGWTDTQYF TGTGCCAGCAGCCAAGATCCTAGCGGGGGGTGGACAGATACGCAGTATTTT
few . TRBJ1-4 TRBV20-1 CSASSGTNEKLFF TGCAGTGCTAGTTCCGGAACTAATGAAAAACTGTTTTTT
. TRBD1 TRBJ1-6 TRBV5-1 CASSLPMTGGADSPLHF TGCGCCAGCAGCTTACCCATGACAGGGGGCGCTGATTCACCCCTCCACTTT
few . TRBJ1-2 TRBV20-1 CSAVRANVRGDGYTF TGCAGTGCCGTGAGGGCGAATGTTCGGGGGGATGGCTACACCTTC
. TRBD1 TRBJ2-7 TRBV28 CASSLHGFLSGQGEF TGTGCCAGCAGTTTACACGGGTTTCTTTCGGGACAGGGTGAATTC
many . TRBJ1-1 TRBV12-3/TRBV12-4 CASRAGLQNTEAFF TGTGCCAGCAGAGCGGGACTCCAGAACACTGAAGCTTTCTTT
few . TRBJ1-2 TRBV6-5 CASSYSTRGRVGYTF TGTGCCAGCAGTTACTCGACTCGGGGGAGGGTCGGCTACACCTTC
many . TRBJ2-3 TRBV24-1 CATSVGGAADTQYF TGTGCCACCAGTGTTGGGGGCGCAGCAGATACGCAGTATTTT
few TRBD1 TRBJ2-7 TRBV20-1 CSARDQAGGLSYEQYF TGCAGTGCTAGAGATCAAGCAGGGGGCCTCTCCTACGAGCAGTACTTC
few TRBD2 TRBJ2-7 TRBV6-6 CASSQPGLAGHAEQYF TGTGCCAGCAGTCAACCGGGACTAGCGGGGCACGCGGAGCAGTACTTC
many . TRBJ2-3 TRBV20-1 CSANGGPVTDTQYF TGCAGTGCGAACGGGGGGCCTGTCACAGATACGCAGTATTTT
. TRBD1 TRBJ1-3 TRBV4-2 CASSHLGQVYSGNTIYF TGTGCCAGCAGCCACCTCGGACAGGTATACTCTGGAAACACCATATATTTT
many TRBD2 TRBJ2-7 TRBV10-3 CAISTLSGGPTYEQYF TGTGCCATCAGTACACTTAGCGGGGGGCCCACCTACGAGCAGTACTTC
. . TRBJ1-2 TRBV6-1 CASSADRVYTF TGTGCCAGCAGTGCCGACAGAGTCTACACCTTC
few TRBD2 TRBJ2-2 TRBV18 CASSPGLAGSGELFF TGTGCCAGCTCACCGGGACTAGCGGGGAGCGGGGAGCTGTTTTTT
. . TRBJ2-5 TRBV5-6 CASSTDMQETQYF TGTGCCAGCAGCACGGACATGCAAGAGACCCAGTACTTC
many . TRBJ1-5 TRBV10-3 CAISDWGTGQPQHF TGTGCCATCAGTGATTGGGGAACGGGGCAGCCCCAGCATTTT
. . TRBJ1-4 TRBV28 CASSRTSGRHEKLFF TGTGCCAGCAGCCGGACCTCCGGACGTCATGAAAAACTGTTTTTT
few . TRBJ1-1 TRBV28 CASSLKGTPGQAFF TGTGCCAGCAGTTTAAAGGGCACCCCCGGGCAAGCTTTCTTT
few . TRBJ1-5 TRBV10-2 CASSETDLYQPQHF TGCGCCAGCAGTGAGACGGACCTTTATCAGCCCCAGCATTTT
few . TRBJ2-4 TRBV4-1 CASSQEVLVAKNIQYF TGCGCCAGCAGCCAAGAGGTGCTTGTAGCCAAAAACATTCAGTACTTC